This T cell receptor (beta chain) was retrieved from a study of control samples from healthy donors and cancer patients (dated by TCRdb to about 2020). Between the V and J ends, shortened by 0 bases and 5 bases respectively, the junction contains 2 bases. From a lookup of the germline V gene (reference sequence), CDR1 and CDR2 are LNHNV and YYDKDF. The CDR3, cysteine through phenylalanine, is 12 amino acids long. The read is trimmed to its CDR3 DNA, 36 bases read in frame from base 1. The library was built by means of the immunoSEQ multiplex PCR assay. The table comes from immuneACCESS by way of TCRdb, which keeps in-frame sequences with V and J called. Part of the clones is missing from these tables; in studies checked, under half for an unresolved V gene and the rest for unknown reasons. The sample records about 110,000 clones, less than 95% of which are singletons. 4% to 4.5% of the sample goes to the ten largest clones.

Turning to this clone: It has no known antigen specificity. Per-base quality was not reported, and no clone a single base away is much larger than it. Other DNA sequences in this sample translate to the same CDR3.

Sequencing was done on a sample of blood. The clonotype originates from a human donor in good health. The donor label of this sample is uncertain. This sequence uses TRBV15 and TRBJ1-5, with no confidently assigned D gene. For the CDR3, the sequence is CATSRDDQPQHF. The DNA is TGTGCCACCAGCAGAGACGATCAGCCCCAGCATTTT. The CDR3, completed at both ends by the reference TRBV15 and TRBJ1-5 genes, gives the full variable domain DAMVIQNPRYQVTQFGKPVTLSCSQTLNHNVMYWYQQKSSQAPKLLFHYYDKDFNNEADTPDNFQSRRPNTSFCFLDIRSPGLGDTAMYLCATSRDDQPQHFGDGTRLSIL.